Shown below are 2 T cell receptor beta chains from a single sample sequenced in a study of OX40 agonist ivuxolimab in advanced cancers. Here immunoSEQ multiplex PCR was the method, and the copy in TCRdb shows in-frame clones only, minus some. In the table there are around 53,000 clones, approximately 86% of which are singletons. This sample comprised CD4+ or CD8+ T cells sorted from blood, obtained in a trial of the OX40 agonist ivuxolimab. Receptors originate from an adult with an advanced solid tumor such as melanoma, head and neck, liver or kidney cancer.

By its share, this clone is medium-sized. The rearrangement uses TRBV15 and TRBJ1-4; no firm D call. From germline, CDR1 is LNHNV and CDR2 YYDKDF (reference sequence). Trimming took 1 base from V and 0 from J, leaving 6 bases between them. The CDR3 contains 15 residues. CDR3 loop: CATSRASATNEKLFF. CDR3 nucleotide sequence: TGTGCCACCAGCAGAGCCTCAGCAACTAATGAAAAACTGTTTTTT.

The chain links TRBV6-1 to TRBJ1-1; D remains ambiguous. Trimming pared 8 bases from V and 6 bases from J, leaving 13 bases between. From germline, CDR1 is MNHNS and CDR2 SASEGT. The CDR3 spans 12 residues. The CDR3 nucleotides are TGTGCCAGCGTCAGTAGGCTCTCTGAAGCTTTCTTT. This gives the protein CASVSRLSEAFF.